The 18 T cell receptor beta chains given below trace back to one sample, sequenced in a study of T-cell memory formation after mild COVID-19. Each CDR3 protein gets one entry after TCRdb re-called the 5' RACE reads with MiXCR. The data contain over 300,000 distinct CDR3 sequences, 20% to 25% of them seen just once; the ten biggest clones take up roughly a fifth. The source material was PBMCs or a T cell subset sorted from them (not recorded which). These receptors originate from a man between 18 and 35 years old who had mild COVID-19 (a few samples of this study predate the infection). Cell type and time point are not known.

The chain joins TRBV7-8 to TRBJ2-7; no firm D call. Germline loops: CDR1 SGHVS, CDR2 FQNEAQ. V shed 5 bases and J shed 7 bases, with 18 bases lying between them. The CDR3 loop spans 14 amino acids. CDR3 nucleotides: TGTGCCAGCAGCCCTGACCCCTTCGGGCGGGAGCAGTACGTC. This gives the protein CASSPDPFGREQYV.

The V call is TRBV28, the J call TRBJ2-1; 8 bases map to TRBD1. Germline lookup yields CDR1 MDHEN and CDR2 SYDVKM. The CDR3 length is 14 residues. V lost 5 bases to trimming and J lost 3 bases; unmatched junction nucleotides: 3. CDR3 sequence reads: CASSQQGDYNEQFF. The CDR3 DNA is TGTGCCAGCAGTCAACAGGGGGACTACAATGAGCAGTTCTTC.

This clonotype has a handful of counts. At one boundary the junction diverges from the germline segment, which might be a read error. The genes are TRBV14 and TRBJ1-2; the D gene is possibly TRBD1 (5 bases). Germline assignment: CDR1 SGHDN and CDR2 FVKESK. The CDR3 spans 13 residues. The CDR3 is CASSQDEGSRRVF. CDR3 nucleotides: TGTGCCAGCAGCCAAGACGAGGGGAGTCGCAGGGTCTTC.

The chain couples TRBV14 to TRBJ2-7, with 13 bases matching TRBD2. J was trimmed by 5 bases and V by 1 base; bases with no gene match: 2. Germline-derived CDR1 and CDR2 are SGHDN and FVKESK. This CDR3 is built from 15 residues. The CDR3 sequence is CASSQGTSGGHEQYF. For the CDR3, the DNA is TGTGCCAGCAGCCAAGGGACTAGCGGGGGTCACGAGCAGTACTTC.

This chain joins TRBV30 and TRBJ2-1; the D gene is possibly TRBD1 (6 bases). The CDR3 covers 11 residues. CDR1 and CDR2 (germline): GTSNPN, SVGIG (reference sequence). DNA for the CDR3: TGTGCTTGGGCAACAGGGAATGAGCAGTTCTTC. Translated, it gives CAWATGNEQFF.

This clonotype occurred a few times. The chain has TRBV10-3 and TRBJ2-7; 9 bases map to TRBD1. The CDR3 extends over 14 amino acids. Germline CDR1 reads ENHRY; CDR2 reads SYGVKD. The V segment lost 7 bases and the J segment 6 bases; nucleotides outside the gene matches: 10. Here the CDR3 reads CAITDRDRAVEQYF. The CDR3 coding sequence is TGTGCCATCACTGACCGGGACAGGGCCGTCGAGCAGTACTTC.

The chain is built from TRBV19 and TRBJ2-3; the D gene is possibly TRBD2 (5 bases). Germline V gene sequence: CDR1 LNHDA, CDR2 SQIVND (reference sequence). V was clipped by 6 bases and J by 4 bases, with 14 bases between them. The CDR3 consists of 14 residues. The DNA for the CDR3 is TGTGCCAGTAGGATCTCCCTAGCTGCAGATACGCAGTATTTT. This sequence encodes CASRISLAADTQYF.

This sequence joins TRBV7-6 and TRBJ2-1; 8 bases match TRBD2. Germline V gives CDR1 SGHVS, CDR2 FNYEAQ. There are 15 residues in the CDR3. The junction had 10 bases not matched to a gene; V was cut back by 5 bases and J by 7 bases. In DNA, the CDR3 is TGTGCCAGCAGCCCTGATCGGGGGGGAGTAAATGAGCAGTTCTTC. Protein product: CASSPDRGGVNEQFF.

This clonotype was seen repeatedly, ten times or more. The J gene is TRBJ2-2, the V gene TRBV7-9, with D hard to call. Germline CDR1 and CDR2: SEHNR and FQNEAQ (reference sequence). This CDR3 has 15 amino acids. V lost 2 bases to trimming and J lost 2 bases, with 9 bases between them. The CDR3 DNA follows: TGTGCCAGCAGCTTAATCAGGAGTAACACCGGGGAGCTGTTTTTT. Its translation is CASSLIRSNTGELFF.

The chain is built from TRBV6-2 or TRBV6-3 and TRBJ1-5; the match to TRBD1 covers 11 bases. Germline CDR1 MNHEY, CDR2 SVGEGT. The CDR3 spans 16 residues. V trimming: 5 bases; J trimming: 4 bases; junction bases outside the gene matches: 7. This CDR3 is CASSPRDRGSNQPQHF. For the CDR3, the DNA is TGTGCCAGCAGTCCCCGGGACAGGGGGTCGAATCAGCCCCAGCATTTT.

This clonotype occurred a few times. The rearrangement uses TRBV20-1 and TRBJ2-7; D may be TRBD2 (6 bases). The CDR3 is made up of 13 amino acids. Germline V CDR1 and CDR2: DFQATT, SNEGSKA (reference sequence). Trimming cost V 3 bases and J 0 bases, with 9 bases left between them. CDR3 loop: CSASGGSSYEQYF. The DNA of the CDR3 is TGCAGTGCTAGCGGGGGAAGCTCCTACGAGCAGTACTTC.

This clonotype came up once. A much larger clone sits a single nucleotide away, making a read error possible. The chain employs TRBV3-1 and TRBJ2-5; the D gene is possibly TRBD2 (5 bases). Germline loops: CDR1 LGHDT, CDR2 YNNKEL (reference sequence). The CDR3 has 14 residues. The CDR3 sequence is CACSPSGYEETQYF. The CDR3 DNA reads TGTGCCTGCAGTCCTTCGGGGTATGAAGAGACCCAGTACTTC.

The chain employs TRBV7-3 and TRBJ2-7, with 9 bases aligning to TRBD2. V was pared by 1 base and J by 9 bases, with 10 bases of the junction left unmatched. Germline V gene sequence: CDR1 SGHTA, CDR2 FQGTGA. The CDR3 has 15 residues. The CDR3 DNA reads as TGTGCCAGCAGCTTAAAGGGGCCTAGCGGGGCCACGCAGTACTTC. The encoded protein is CASSLKGPSGATQYF.

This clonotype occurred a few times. The CDR3 sequence is CSIPGQLNYGYTF. The CDR3 region has the DNA TGCAGCATTCCGGGACAGCTTAACTATGGCTACACCTTC. The gene calls are TRBV29-1 and TRBJ1-2, with 7 bases matching TRBD1. V was pared by 8 bases and J by 1 base, with 7 bases of the junction left unmatched. The CDR3 loop spans 13 amino acids. CDR1 is SQVTM, CDR2 ANQGSEA, per germline.

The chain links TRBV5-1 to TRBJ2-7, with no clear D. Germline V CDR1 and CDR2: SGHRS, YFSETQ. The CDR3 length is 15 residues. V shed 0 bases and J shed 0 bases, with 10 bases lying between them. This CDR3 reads CASSLGVGSSYEQYF. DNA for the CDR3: TGCGCCAGCAGCTTGGGTGTCGGAAGCTCCTACGAGCAGTACTTC.

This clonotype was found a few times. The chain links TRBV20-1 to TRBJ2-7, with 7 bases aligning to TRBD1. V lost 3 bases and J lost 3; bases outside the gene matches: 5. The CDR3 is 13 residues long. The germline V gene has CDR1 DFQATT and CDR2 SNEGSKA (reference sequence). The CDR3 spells CSASRGQIYEQYF. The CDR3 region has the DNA TGCAGTGCTAGTAGGGGACAGATCTACGAGCAGTACTTC.

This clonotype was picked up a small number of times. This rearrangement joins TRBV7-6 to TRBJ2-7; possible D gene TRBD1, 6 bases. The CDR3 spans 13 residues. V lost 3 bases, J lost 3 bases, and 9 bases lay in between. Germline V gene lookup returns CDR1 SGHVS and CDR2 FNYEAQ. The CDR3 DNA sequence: TGTGCCAGCAGCTTTTCAGGGGTCTACGAGCAGTACTTC. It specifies CASSFSGVYEQYF.

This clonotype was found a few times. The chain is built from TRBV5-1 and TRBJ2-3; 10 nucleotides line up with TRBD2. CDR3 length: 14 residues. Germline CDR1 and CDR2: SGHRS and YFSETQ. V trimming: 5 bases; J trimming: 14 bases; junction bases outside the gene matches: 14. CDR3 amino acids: CASRTGTSVTLRYF. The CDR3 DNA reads TGCGCCAGCAGAACCGGGACTAGCGTAACTCTTCGGTATTTT.